One and the same sample provided the 14 T cell receptor beta chains below, sequenced in a study of regulatory T cells in long-lasting Graves disease. TCR beta libraries were built with iRepertoire HTBI primers and Arm-PCR of CDR3 regions. TCRdb re-called the multiplex PCR reads with MiXCR, one entry per CDR3 protein. In the table there are around 500,000 distinct CDR3 sequences, 20% to 25% of which are singletons. Time point in this sample: persistent/refractory GD, antithyroid drugs over 5 years with positive TRAb. PBMC-derived RNA was used for the TCR library. The sequences come from peripheral blood mononuclear cells (PBMCs), collected when the disease was refractory, from a patient treated with antithyroid drugs. These receptors were collected from a female donor with Graves disease.

This clonotype was seen ten or more times. The genes are TRBV2 and TRBJ2-7, with a tentative D call TRBD2 (5 bases). The germline V gene has CDR1 SNHLY and CDR2 FYNNEI. V shed 0 bases and J shed 5 bases, with 20 bases lying between them. This CDR3 contains 17 residues. For the CDR3, the DNA is TGTGCCAGCAGTGAAGCATATCGACGTAGAAGTAGCGACGAGCAGTACTTC. Translated, it gives CASSEAYRRRSSDEQYF.

The gene calls are TRBV20-1 and TRBJ1-6, with no clear D. The V and J ends lost 3 bases and 0 bases respectively, with 9 bases between them. The CDR3 extends over 15 amino acids. In germline, CDR1 is DFQATT, CDR2 SNEGSKA (reference sequence). CDR3 bases: TGCAGTGCTAGTCAGTCCAACTCCTATAATTCACCCCTCCACTTT. Translated, it gives CSASQSNSYNSPLHF.

In its sample, this clonotype was seen many times. The rearrangement links TRBV2 to TRBJ1-2; TRBD1 might be the D (5 bases). V lost 7 bases, J lost 8 bases, and 14 bases lay in between. The germline V gene encodes CDR1 SNHLY and CDR2 FYNNEI. The CDR3 consists of 12 residues. The DNA of the CDR3 is TGTGCCAGCAACAGACTGGGGGAAGGCTACACCTTC. Protein sequence: CASNRLGEGYTF.

In this sample, this clonotype turned up a few times. The gene calls are TRBV6-2 or TRBV6-3 and TRBJ2-3; D is undetermined. Trimming took off 2 bases at V and 6 bases at J, with 9 bases between the two ends. Germline V lookup: CDR1 MNHEY, CDR2 SVGEGT. The CDR3 runs 13 residues. CDR3 protein: CASSYADSDTQYF. DNA of the CDR3: TGTGCCAGCAGTTACGCAGACTCGGATACGCAGTATTTT.

The table lists this clonotype with many counts. This sequence joins TRBV2 and TRBJ1-2; unclear D gene. From germline, CDR1 is SNHLY and CDR2 FYNNEI. This CDR3 has 11 residues. V was shortened by 7 bases and J by 3 bases, with 6 bases between the two germline ends. The CDR3 reads CASTEDYGYTF. The CDR3, as DNA: TGTGCCAGCACGGAAGACTATGGCTACACCTTC.

This clonotype was picked up one time. The CDR3 loop reads CASSPIPAYEQYF. DNA for the CDR3: TGTGCCAGCAGCCCGATTCCCGCCTACGAGCAGTACTTC. The gene calls are TRBV12-3 or TRBV12-4 and TRBJ2-7; D is undetermined. The CDR3 sequence is 13 residues long. Between the trimmed V and J ends, which lost 6 bases and 2 bases, there was a span of 11 bases.

This chain links TRBV15 with TRBJ2-2; 8 bases map to TRBD2. The CDR3 has 15 residues. The germline V gene has CDR1 LNHNV and CDR2 YYDKDF (reference sequence). The trim removed 3 bases at V and 6 bases at J, leaving 6 bases unmatched. The CDR3 coding sequence is TGTGCCACCAGCAGGGGACTAGAATTGGCCGGGGAGCTGTTTTTT. Its protein is CATSRGLELAGELFF. The full variable domain, with the rest looked up from reference TRBV15 and TRBJ2-2, is DAMVIQNPRYQVTQFGKPVTLSCSQTLNHNVMYWYQQKSSQAPKLLFHYYDKDFNNEADTPDNFQSRRPNTSFCFLDIRSPGLGDTAMYLCATSRGLELAGELFFGEGSRLTVL.

The V call is TRBV7-3, the J call TRBJ2-2; the D gene could be TRBD1 or TRBD2 (5 bases each). The V end was cut by 4 bases, the J end by 0 bases, with 18 bases between. This CDR3 spans 18 amino acids. CDR1 is SGHTA, CDR2 FQGTGA, per germline. CDR3 sequence (DNA): TGTGCCAGCAGCTCTAGACCTTGGGGGACGGCGAACACCGGGGAGCTGTTTTTT. It specifies CASSSRPWGTANTGELFF. Complete variable domain (other parts from reference TRBV7-3 and TRBJ2-2): GAGVSQTPSNKVTEKGKYVELRCDPISGHTALYWYRQSLGQGPEFLIYFQGTGAADDSGLPNDRFFAVRPEGSVSTLKIQRTERGDSAVYLCASSSRPWGTANTGELFFGEGSRLTVL.

This rearrangement joins TRBV7-2 to TRBJ1-1, with D unclear. In germline, CDR1 is SGHTA, CDR2 FQGNSA. This CDR3 spans 17 amino acids. Trimming pared 3 bases from V and 4 bases from J, leaving 21 bases between. CDR3 DNA: TGTGCCAGCAGCTTCCAGACGTTTGTTGGGTTTGGCACTGAAGCTTTCTTT. This gives the protein CASSFQTFVGFGTEAFF.

This clonotype appeared many times. DNA for the CDR3: TGTGCCAGCAGCGGCCGGGACAGGGACCACGAGCAGTACTTC. Amino acid sequence: CASSGRDRDHEQYF. The chain combines TRBV3-1 with TRBJ2-7, with 9 nucleotides matching TRBD1. Germline loops: CDR1 LGHDT, CDR2 YNNKEL (reference sequence). V lost 5 bases, J lost 5 bases, and 7 bases stayed unmatched. CDR3 length equals 14 residues.

With respect to this clonotype: One base away lies a much larger clone, so this may be a sequencing read error. The chain employs TRBV6-1 and TRBJ1-5; D unresolved. The V gene's germline CDR1 is MNHNS and CDR2 SASEGT. The CDR3 consists of 15 residues. Trimming took off 6 bases at V and 5 bases at J, with 17 bases between the two ends. CDR3 in amino acids: CASRRGQDRDQPQHF. CDR3 in DNA: TGTGCCAGCAGAAGAGGTCAGGATCGCGATCAGCCCCAGCATTTT.

The chain employs TRBV4-2 and TRBJ2-7; no firm D call. CDR1 LGHNA and CDR2 YNFKEQ come from the germline V gene. The CDR3 is 13 residues long. Trimming took 5 bases from V and 0 from J, leaving 8 bases between them. CDR3 amino acids: CASSFNSSYEQYF. CDR3 DNA sequence: TGTGCCAGCAGCTTCAACAGCTCCTACGAGCAGTACTTC.

In this sample, this clonotype turned up many times. The chain carries TRBV6-1 and TRBJ2-7; D may be TRBD2 (6 bases). Germline V gene sequence: CDR1 MNHNS, CDR2 SASEGT. The V gene lost 6 bases and the J gene lost 0 bases, with 15 bases spanning the gap. The length of the CDR3 is 15 residues. CDR3 DNA: TGTGCCAGCAGAGTTAACCGGGACTCCTCCTACGAGCAGTACTTC. It translates to CASRVNRDSSYEQYF.

There are many counts of this clonotype. The chain is built from TRBV10-1 and TRBJ2-7; tentative D call: TRBD2 (6 bases). CDR1 and CDR2 from the germline V gene are WNHNN and SYGVQD (reference sequence). This CDR3 spans 14 amino acids. The V end was cut by 2 bases, the J end by 1 base, with 9 bases between. The CDR3: CASSETGVSYEQYF. CDR3 nucleotide sequence: TGCGCCAGCAGTGAGACGGGGGTTTCCTACGAGCAGTACTTC.